The subject of this entry is one T cell receptor beta chain. Its antigen is unidentified. The CDR3 has 15 amino acids. V gave up 8 bases and J gave up 6 bases; unmatched junction bases: 13. Germline V gives CDR1 SQVTM, CDR2 ANQGSEA. The data originate from a study of beta chain features in type 1 diabetes. Study as a whole: All samples yielded some 110 million examined sorted cells. Findings and limits, study-wide: The study found that naive, central memory and Treg TCRB repertoires appeared more similar in patients than in healthy donors. More deletions and fewer insertions at VDJ junctions were seen in type 1 diabetes patients.

The entirety of the isolated RNA underwent reverse transcription, so expressed TCRB transcripts were sequenced. The method was immunoSEQ multiplex PCR; TCRdb's version includes in-frame clones alone and lacks a portion of them. The sample includes 120,000 to 150,000 clones, 9.5% to 10% of them seen just once. The chain uses TRBV29-1 and TRBJ2-1; 10 bases agree with TRBD1. The source is a woman between 40 and 50 years old in good health. The sequenced sample consisted of central memory CD4+ T cells from blood. The CDR3 nucleotides read TGCAGCTCGTTGACAGGGGGCCACGCCTTCAATGAGCAGTTCTTC. Translated, it gives CSSLTGGHAFNEQFF.